The rows below give T cell receptor beta chains drawn from one sample of a study of a mutant IDH1 vaccine in newly diagnosed glioma. Here immunoSEQ multiplex PCR was the method, and the copy in TCRdb shows in-frame clones only, minus some. The profile shows 55,000 to 70,000 clones, approximately 86% of them singletons. Sequencing used PBMCs, obtained from a glioma patient treated with radiotherapy, temozolomide or both. Every receptor here comes from a man aged 25-40 years with glioma. The conserved cysteine and the conserved F or W are not part of the CDR3 here. Clone size appears in some rows only: once, few, many, or a class for an expanded clone.

-	TRBV7-9	TRBJ1-4	ASSLTGLGATNEKLF
-	TRBV2	TRBJ1-2	ASSWGGDYGYT
-	TRBV7-9	TRBJ1-3	ASRQSSGNTIY
-	TRBV9	TRBJ1-4	ASSPRASPSEKLF
-	TRBV7-7	TRBJ2-3	ASSLGPASGGDTQY
-	TRBV14	TRBJ2-2	ASSQVPGLAGFYTGELF
-	TRBV11-2	TRBJ1-5	ASSLEGDSGGQPQH
-	TRBV7-9	TRBJ1-4	ASSLARRPRTGLEKLF
-	TRBV4-2	TRBJ2-1	ASSLRRGGGYNEQF
-	TRBV19	TRBJ2-3	ASNAGGITDTQY
-	TRBV19	TRBJ1-5	ASSIGGQGNQPQH
-	TRBV28	TRBJ2-1	ASSKLAGGYNEQF
-	TRBV29-1	TRBJ2-5	SVFRGSETQY
-	TRBV5-8	TRBJ2-7	ASSLGGPLGDEQY
-	TRBV5-1	TRBJ2-7	ASSLNLRDRIPNTYEQY
-	TRBV5-4	TRBJ1-1	ASSAGQRTNTEAF
-	TRBV10-2	TRBJ2-5	ASRGPLVEYQETQY
-	TRBV7-9	TRBJ1-5	ASSSSGNQPQH
-	TRBV4-2	TRBJ2-5	ASSEAHGAEVGETQY
-	TRBV19	TRBJ2-1	ASSIGTLMNNEQF
-	TRBV18	TRBJ1-2	ASSPRQEEGYT
-	TRBV9	TRBJ2-7	ASSVAGSAYEQY
-	TRBV6-5	TRBJ1-1	ASSYSRTATEAF
-	TRBV11-2	TRBJ1-2	ASSLAQGAWDYGYT
-	TRBV9	TRBJ2-1	ASSALSSGGYNEQF
-	TRBV10-1	TRBJ2-7	ASSDPGQGNEQY
-	TRBV6-4	TRBJ2-7	ASSEELKEGYEQY
-	TRBV18	TRBJ1-1	ASSPLGGQGKAEAF
-	TRBV2	TRBJ2-3	AIPLWDRGADTQY
-	TRBV11-3	TRBJ2-2	ASSLLTNTGELF
once	TRBV4-1	TRBJ1-2	ASSQEGSLNYGYT
-	TRBV29-1	TRBJ2-7	SVEWQGYEQY
medium-sized	TRBV7-9	TRBJ2-1	ASRGQGFEQF
-	TRBV2	TRBJ1-3	AVEDRGLKDDTIY
few	TRBV7-9	TRBJ1-2	ASSLLDRVWAYGYT
-	TRBV18	TRBJ2-5	ASSPPGTSAQY
-	TRBV5-5	TRBJ2-3	ASSSRTGTDTQY
-	TRBV19	TRBJ1-5	ASSAIRGGATQPQH
-	TRBV7-9	TRBJ1-2	ASRRFRDYYGYT